Listed below are T cell receptor beta chains from one sample, sequenced in a study of beta chain features in type 1 diabetes. Assay used: immunoSEQ multiplex PCR; TCRdb lists only in-frame clones, some missing. The repertoire holds about 340,000 clones, with roughly 8.8% as singletons. Material for sequencing was central memory CD4+ T cells from blood. These receptors were taken from a man aged 30 to 39 with type 1 diabetes. The CDR3 runs from the conserved cysteine through the conserved F or W.

v_call: TRBV25-1
cdr3_aa: CASSEYSAVNSGNTIYF

v_call: TRBV19
cdr3_aa: CASSIIGPGLAGSNEQFF

v_call: TRBV21-1
cdr3_aa: CASSKSRQGKIWPQHF

v_call: TRBV28
cdr3_aa: CASSLNSPGNQPQHF

v_call: TRBV30
cdr3_aa: CAWSALRVVGTF

v_call: TRBV4-2
cdr3_aa: CASSHSGIQAGNEQFF

v_call: TRBV9
cdr3_aa: CASGQGWGNQPQHF

v_call: TRBV9
cdr3_aa: CASSVNPSTDTQYF

v_call: TRBV11-3
cdr3_aa: CASSAPDSPKTQYF

v_call: TRBV2
cdr3_aa: CASSQGMIANRAFF

v_call: TRBV5-1
cdr3_aa: CASYRDSQETQYF

v_call: TRBV2
cdr3_aa: CASSELADTGELFF

v_call: TRBV30
cdr3_aa: CAPKEGHSPLHF

v_call: TRBV29-1
cdr3_aa: CSVEADLADGYTF

v_call: TRBV5-1
cdr3_aa: CASSLALTGDLRTYTF

v_call: TRBV10-3
cdr3_aa: CAISESNPGQGVAGELFF

v_call: TRBV5-1
cdr3_aa: CASSLVGRGGYTF

v_call: TRBV6-6
cdr3_aa: CATAGDTDTQYF

v_call: TRBV9
cdr3_aa: CASSALELRTGGGGETQYF

v_call: TRBV28
cdr3_aa: CASSFQGPEQYF

v_call: TRBV5-1
cdr3_aa: CASSLVGAVMNTEAFF

v_call: TRBV21-1
cdr3_aa: CASWRYRVTYEQYF

v_call: TRBV5-1
cdr3_aa: CASSFGQAGNEQFF

v_call: TRBV6-5
cdr3_aa: CASRFTAGNTIYF

v_call: TRBV6-5
cdr3_aa: CASSSAGTRSGEQYF

v_call: TRBV11-3
cdr3_aa: CASSFDQRDYDYGYTF

v_call: TRBV15
cdr3_aa: CATSRGGEQFF

v_call: TRBV5-1
cdr3_aa: CASSLGEDSTNEKLFF

v_call: TRBV7-2
cdr3_aa: CASSFTSENIQYF

v_call: TRBV6-5
cdr3_aa: CASSYSAYYGYTF

v_call: TRBV7-9
cdr3_aa: CASSLAGGNIQYF

v_call: TRBV18
cdr3_aa: CASSPNGETQYF

v_call: TRBV29-1
cdr3_aa: CSVEDSLTDTQYF

v_call: TRBV7-2
cdr3_aa: CASSLGGGMGNQPQHF

v_call: TRBV29-1
cdr3_aa: CSTGDGSYEQYF

v_call: TRBV19
cdr3_aa: CATGTFQETQYF

v_call: TRBV19
cdr3_aa: CASRTLDGLSQPQHF

v_call: TRBV29-1
cdr3_aa: CSVSQGNNEQYF

v_call: TRBV28
cdr3_aa: CASVNRGLTDTQYF

v_call: TRBV6-5
cdr3_aa: CATLPPGGNYGYTF

v_call: TRBV4-3
cdr3_aa: CASSQHGTGNTIYF

v_call: TRBV28
cdr3_aa: CASSGSGFSYNEQFF

v_call: TRBV11-2
cdr3_aa: CASSPSPETQYF

v_call: TRBV27
cdr3_aa: CASWQSRTEAFF

v_call: TRBV29-1
cdr3_aa: CSVEGTSGGVADTQYF

v_call: TRBV18
cdr3_aa: CASSPYTGELFF

v_call: TRBV5-6
cdr3_aa: CASSSWTGIEAFF